This TCR beta chain was profiled in a study of blood T cell repertoires in COVID-19 (TCRdb year 2020). Turning to the overall study: Samples covering the acute and convalescent phases of COVID-19 were provided by collaborators in the United States, Italy and Spain. The material from the prospective study consisted of cDNA or gDNA derived from T cells, B-cell-depleted T cells, or PBMCs. The dataset comprised deeply sampled blood TCRbeta repertoires from subjects exposed to, actively infected with, or recovered from COVID-19. The repertoires were released in a freely available public database meant as a resource for research on the immune response to SARS-CoV-2. The samples were drawn from the first 160 participants of the ongoing ImmuneRACE study and from under 1,500 subjects provided by 6 global collaborators. A de-identified subject ID, COVID-19 status, age in years and sex were almost always included in the sample metadata. HLA class I and class II types, where available, came from metadata supplied by the sample provider rather than from assay-based typing.

Broader findings and caveats from the paper: The quantity of clinical and demographic metadata differed by source and by participant and was supplied without curation.

At the junction V is shortened by 5 bases and J by 6 bases; bases outside the gene matches: 6. The germline V gene specifies MGHDK as CDR1 and SYGVNS as CDR2. The CDR3 contains 13 residues, cysteine and phenylalanine counted. Left in the record is the CDR3 DNA by itself, 39 bases read in frame from the first base. Note on this clone: What antigen it recognizes has not been identified. Base-call qualities are not available, and no considerably larger clone is one nucleotide away.

TCRbeta CDR3 regions were amplified from genomic DNA using the immunoSEQ Assay, a bias-controlled multiplex PCR. The authors' analysis ran thus. Nucleated cell counts per sample were estimated from amplification of reference gene primers within the assay. Sequence reads were collapsed and filtered to measure the absolute abundance of every unique TCRbeta CDR3 rearrangement. Productive Simpson clonality was computed per sample as the square root of Simpson's diversity index over productive rearrangements. Held by TCRdb, this immuneACCESS table contains in-frame sequences only and omits some clones. Under half of the omission traces to an unresolved V gene where checked; the cause of the rest is unknown. For V, J and clone size, that table is used; D and trimming come from the DNA. The sample table contains 50,000 or so clones; only one count was recorded for approximately 84% of them. The leading ten clones occupy approximately 16% of the sample.

Each collaborating institution followed its own protocols to collect whole blood in K2EDTA tubes. Collaborator samples were shipped for TCRbeta analysis as frozen whole blood, isolated PBMCs, or DNA extracted from either sample type. Sequenced input: peripheral blood. The rearranged chain carries TRBV25-1 and TRBJ1-2; TRBD1 aligns with 7 central bases. This TCR came from a human donor with active COVID-19. The donor label of this sample is uncertain. The sequenced DNA: TGTGCCAGCAGTATAGGGGGCCGCCATGGCTACACCTTC. It encodes CASSIGGRHGYTF.